The sequence of this TCR beta chain was determined in a study of cytomegalovirus exposure and HLA in healthy donors. Germline V gene sequence: CDR1 SNHLY, CDR2 FYNNEI. This CDR3 contains 14 residues. The ends were cut back, 7 bases at V and 1 base at J, with 13 bases in the middle. PCR involved 60 Vbeta and 13 Jbeta primers. Sequenced by immunoSEQ multiplex PCR; TCRdb stores in-frame clones only, minus some. The sample yields about 120,000 clones, 75% to 85% seen once. Sequenced input: PBMCs. This TCR came from a female donor in good health and CMV-seropositive. The rearrangement links TRBV2 to TRBJ2-5; maybe TRBD1 (6 bases). The CDR3 loop is CASNSFRGQETQYF. The CDR3 DNA reads as TGTGCCAGCAACTCCTTCAGGGGCCAAGAGACCCAGTACTTC.